Listed below are T cell receptor beta chains from one sample, sequenced in a study of blood T cell repertoires in COVID-19. Here immunoSEQ multiplex PCR was the method, and the copy in TCRdb shows in-frame clones only, minus some. There are approximately 270,000 clones in the sample; roughly 88% occur only once, and 5% to 6.5% lies in the top ten. The sequencing input was peripheral blood. The receptor source for this set is a woman in her twenties or thirties with COVID-19, enrolled during active disease. The CDR3 runs from the conserved cysteine through the conserved F or W. Each record gives: D gene, J gene, V gene, CDR3 protein. A D gene is named only where the DNA matches it firmly.

- TRBJ1-1 TRBV4-2 CASSQDRRPTEAFF
TRBD2 TRBJ2-2 TRBV18 CASSPPLGLATGELFF
- TRBJ2-5 TRBV18 CASSPGQGLETQYF
TRBD2 TRBJ2-5 TRBV7-2 CASSRRLAGNQETQYF
- TRBJ2-1 TRBV11-3 CASQSGYNEQFF
TRBD1 TRBJ1-3 TRBV30 CAWSVHRGSRYF
- TRBJ2-4 TRBV18 CASSPNAAGRGNIQYF
TRBD1 TRBJ2-2 TRBV3-1/TRBV3-2 CASSQVRDRKGTGELFF
TRBD1 TRBJ2-7 TRBV11-2 CASSSQGAYEQYF
- TRBJ2-1 TRBV5-1 CASSLASAFDNEQFF
- TRBJ2-3 TRBV7-9 CASSLVYQYTDTQYF
- TRBJ1-2 TRBV5-1 CASSTVDRIAYTF
TRBD2 TRBJ2-7 TRBV4-1 CASSQEGPGTTYEQYF
TRBD1 TRBJ2-2 TRBV3-1/TRBV3-2 CASIDRENTGELFF
- TRBJ2-1 TRBV7-9 CASSPPVISNEQFF
- TRBJ1-2 TRBV6-6 CASSTGEGKHYGYTF
TRBD1 TRBJ1-2 TRBV19 CASSKPDRTNYGYTF
TRBD2 TRBJ2-1 TRBV5-1 CASSTGTSGIDEQFF
- TRBJ1-6 TRBV2 CASRHGGPPLHF
TRBD2 TRBJ2-1 TRBV19 CASSIRSGGADEQFF
- TRBJ2-1 TRBV3-1/TRBV3-2 CASSQEENHSYNEQFF
TRBD1 TRBJ1-5 TRBV6-1 CASSEWGLGTGISNQPQHF